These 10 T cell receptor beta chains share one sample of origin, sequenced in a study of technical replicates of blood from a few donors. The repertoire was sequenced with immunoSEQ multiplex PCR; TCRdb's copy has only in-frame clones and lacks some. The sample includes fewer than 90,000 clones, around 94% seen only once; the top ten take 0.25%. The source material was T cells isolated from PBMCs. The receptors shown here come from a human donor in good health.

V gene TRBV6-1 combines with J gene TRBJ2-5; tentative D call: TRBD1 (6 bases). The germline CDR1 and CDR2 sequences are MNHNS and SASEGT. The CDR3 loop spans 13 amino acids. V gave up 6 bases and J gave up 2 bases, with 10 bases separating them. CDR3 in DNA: TGTGCCAGCAGGACCAGGGGACAAGAGACCCAGTACTTC. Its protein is CASRTRGQETQYF.

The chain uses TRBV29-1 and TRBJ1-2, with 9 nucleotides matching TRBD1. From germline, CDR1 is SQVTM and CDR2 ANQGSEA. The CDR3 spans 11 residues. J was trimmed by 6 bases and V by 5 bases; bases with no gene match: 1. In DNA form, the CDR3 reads TGCAGCGTTCGGACAGGGGATGGCTACACCTTC. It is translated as CSVRTGDGYTF.

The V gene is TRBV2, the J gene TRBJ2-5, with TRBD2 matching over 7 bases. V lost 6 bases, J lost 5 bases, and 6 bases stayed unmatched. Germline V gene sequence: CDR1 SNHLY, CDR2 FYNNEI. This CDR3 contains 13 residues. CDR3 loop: CASRFGLVETQYF. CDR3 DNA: TGTGCCAGCAGATTTGGACTAGTTGAGACCCAGTACTTC.

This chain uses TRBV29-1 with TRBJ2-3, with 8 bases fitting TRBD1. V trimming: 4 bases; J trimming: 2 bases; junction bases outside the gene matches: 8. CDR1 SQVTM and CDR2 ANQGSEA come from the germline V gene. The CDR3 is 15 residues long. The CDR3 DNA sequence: TGCAGCGTTGGAACAGGGGGAACCCTCACAGATACGCAGTATTTT. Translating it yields CSVGTGGTLTDTQYF.

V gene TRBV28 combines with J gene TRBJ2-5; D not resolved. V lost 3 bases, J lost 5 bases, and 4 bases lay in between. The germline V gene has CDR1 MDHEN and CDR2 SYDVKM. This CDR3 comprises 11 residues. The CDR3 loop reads CASSLRETQYF. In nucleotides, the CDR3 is TGTGCCAGCAGTTTGAGGGAGACCCAGTACTTC.

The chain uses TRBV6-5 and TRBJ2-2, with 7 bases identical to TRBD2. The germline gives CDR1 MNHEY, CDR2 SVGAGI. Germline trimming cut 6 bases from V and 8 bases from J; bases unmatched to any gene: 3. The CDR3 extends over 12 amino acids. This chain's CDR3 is CASRGGTGELFF. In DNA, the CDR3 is TGTGCCAGCAGGGGGGGGACGGGGGAGCTGTTTTTT.

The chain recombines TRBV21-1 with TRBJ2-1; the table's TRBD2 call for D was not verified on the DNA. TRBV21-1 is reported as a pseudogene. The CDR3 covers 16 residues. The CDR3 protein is CASSTPLWEGINEQFF. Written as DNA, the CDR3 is TGTGCCAGCAGCACCCCCTTGTGGGAGGGTATCAATGAGCAGTTCTTC.

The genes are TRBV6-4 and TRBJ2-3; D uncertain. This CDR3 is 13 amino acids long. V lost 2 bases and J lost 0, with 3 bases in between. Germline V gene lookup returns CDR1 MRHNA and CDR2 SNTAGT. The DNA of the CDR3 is TGTGCCAGCAGTGACCAGAGCACAGATACGCAGTATTTT. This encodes CASSDQSTDTQYF.

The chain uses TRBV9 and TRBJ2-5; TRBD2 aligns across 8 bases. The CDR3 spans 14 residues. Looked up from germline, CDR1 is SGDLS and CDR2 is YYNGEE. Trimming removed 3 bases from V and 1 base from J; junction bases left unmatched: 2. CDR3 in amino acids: CASSASGGQETQYF. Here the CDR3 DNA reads TGTGCCAGCAGCGCGAGCGGGGGCCAAGAGACCCAGTACTTC. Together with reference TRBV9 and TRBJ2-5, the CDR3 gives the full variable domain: DSGVTQTPKHLITATGQRVTLRCSPRSGDLSVYWYQQSLDQGLQFLIQYYNGEERAKGNILERFSAQQFPDLHSELNLSSLELGDSALYFCASSASGGQETQYFGPGTRLLVL.

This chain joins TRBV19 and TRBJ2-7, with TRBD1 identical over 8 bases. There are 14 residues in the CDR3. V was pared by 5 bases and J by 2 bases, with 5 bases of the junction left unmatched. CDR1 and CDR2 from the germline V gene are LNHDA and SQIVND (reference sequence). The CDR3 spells CASSATTGAYEQYF. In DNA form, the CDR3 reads TGTGCCAGTAGTGCTACGACAGGGGCCTACGAGCAGTACTTC.